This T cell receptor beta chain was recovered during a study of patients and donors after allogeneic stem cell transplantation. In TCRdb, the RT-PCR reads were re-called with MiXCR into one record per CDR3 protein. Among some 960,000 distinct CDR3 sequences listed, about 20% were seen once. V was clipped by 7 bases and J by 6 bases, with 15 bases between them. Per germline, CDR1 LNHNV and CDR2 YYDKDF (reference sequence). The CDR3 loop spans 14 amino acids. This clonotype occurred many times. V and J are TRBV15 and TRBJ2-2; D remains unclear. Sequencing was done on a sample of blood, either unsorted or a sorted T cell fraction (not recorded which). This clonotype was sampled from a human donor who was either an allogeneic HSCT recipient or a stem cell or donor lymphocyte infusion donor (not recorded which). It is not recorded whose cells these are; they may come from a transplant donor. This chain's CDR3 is CATTHYPRSGELFF. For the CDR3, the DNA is TGTGCCACCACACACTACCCGAGGTCCGGGGAGCTGTTTTTT.